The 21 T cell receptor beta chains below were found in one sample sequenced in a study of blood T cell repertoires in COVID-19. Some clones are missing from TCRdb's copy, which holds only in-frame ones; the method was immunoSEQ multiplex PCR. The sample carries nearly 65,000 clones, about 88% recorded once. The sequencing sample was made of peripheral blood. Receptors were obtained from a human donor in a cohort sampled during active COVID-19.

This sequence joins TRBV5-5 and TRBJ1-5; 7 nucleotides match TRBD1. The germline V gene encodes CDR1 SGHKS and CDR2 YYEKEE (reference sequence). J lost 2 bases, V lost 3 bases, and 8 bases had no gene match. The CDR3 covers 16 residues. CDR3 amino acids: CASSSRVTGGNQPQHF. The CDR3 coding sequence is TGTGCCAGCAGCTCGAGAGTAACAGGGGGCAATCAGCCCCAGCATTTT.

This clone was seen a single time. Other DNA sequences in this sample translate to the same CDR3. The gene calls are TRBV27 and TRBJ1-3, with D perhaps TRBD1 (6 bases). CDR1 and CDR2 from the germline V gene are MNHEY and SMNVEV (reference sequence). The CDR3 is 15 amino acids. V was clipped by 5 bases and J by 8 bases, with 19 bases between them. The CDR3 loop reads CASSISAGYRDTIYF. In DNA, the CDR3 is TGTGCCAGCAGTATCTCCGCAGGGTACAGGGACACCATATATTTT.

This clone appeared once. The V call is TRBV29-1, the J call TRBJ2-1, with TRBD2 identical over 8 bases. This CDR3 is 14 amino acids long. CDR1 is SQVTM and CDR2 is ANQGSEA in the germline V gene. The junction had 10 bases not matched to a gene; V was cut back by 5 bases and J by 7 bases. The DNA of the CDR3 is TGCAGCGTTAATGGGCTAGCGGGCCTAAATGAGCAGTTCTTC. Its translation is CSVNGLAGLNEQFF.

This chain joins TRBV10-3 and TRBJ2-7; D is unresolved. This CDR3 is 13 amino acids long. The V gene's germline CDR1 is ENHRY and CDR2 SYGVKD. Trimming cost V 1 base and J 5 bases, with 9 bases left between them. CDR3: CAISEYLENEQYF. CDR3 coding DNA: TGTGCCATCAGTGAGTACCTGGAGAACGAGCAGTACTTC.

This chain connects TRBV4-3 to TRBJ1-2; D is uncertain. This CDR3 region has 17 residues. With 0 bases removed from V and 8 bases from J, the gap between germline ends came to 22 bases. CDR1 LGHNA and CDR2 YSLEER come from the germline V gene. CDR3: CASSQDTVGGTLIGYTF. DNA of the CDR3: TGCGCCAGCAGCCAAGACACCGTTGGAGGAACATTAATAGGCTACACCTTC.

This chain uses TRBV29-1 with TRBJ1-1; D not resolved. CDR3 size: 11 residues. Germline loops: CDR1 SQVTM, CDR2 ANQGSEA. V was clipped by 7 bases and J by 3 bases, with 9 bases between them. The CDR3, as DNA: TGCAGCGGCTGCAGTCACACTGAAGCTTTCTTT. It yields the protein CSGCSHTEAFF. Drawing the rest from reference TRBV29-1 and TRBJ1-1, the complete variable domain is SAVISQKPSRDICQRGTSLTIQCQVDSQVTMMFWYRQQPGQSLTLIATANQGSEATYESGFVIDKFPISRPNLTFSTLTVSNMSPEDSSIYLCSGCSHTEAFFGQGTRLTVV.

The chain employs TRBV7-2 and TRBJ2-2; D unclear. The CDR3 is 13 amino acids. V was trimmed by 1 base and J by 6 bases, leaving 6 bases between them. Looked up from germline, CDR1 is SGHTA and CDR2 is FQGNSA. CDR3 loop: CASSLDRAGELFF. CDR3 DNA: TGTGCCAGCAGCTTAGATCGCGCCGGGGAGCTGTTTTTT.

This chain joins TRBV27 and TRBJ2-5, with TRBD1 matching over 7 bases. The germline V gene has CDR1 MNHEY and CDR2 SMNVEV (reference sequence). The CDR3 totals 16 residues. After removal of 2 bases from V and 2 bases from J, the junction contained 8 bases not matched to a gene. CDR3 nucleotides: TGTGCCAGCAGTTTAGTGACAGGGCTCACACAAGAGACCCAGTACTTC. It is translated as CASSLVTGLTQETQYF.

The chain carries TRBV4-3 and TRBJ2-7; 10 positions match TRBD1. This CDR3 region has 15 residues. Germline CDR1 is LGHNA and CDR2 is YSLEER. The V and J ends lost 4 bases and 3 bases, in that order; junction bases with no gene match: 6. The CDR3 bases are TGCGCCAGCAGCCCTGGGACAGGGGTTGGCTACGAGCAGTACTTC. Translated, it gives CASSPGTGVGYEQYF.

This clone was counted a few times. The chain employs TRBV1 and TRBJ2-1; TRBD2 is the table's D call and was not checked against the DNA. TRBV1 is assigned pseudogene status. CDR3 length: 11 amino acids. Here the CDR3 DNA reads TGCACCAGCAGCCACACTCCTGAGCAGTTCTTC. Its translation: CTSSHTPEQFF.

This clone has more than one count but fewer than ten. The CDR3 DNA is TGTGCCGCGGGAGGACTCGAGCAGTACTTC. As protein: CAAGGLEQYF. This chain uses TRBV28 with TRBJ2-7; 8 positions match TRBD2. J lost 6 bases, V lost 11 bases, and 3 bases had no gene match. This CDR3 is 10 amino acids long. The germline CDR1 and CDR2 sequences are MDHEN and SYDVKM.

CDR3 sequence reads: CASSKASGTGDYEQYF. The DNA for the CDR3 is TGTGCCAGCAGCAAAGCTTCCGGGACAGGGGACTACGAGCAGTACTTC. The chain has TRBV21-1 and TRBJ2-7; the DNA was not used to check the table's D call, TRBD1. TRBV21-1 is designated a pseudogene. The CDR3 extends over 16 amino acids.

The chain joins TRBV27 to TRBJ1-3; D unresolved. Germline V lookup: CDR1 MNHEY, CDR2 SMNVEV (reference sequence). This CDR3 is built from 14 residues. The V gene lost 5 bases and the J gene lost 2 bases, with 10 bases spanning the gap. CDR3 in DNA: TGTGCCAGCAGTCGAGGAGGGACTGGAAACACCATATATTTT. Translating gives CASSRGGTGNTIYF.

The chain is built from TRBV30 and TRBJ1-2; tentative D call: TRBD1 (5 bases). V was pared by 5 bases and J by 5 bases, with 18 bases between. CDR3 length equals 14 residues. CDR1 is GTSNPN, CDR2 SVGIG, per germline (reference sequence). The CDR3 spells CAWSPGAGIYGYTF. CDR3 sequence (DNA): TGTGCCTGGTCCCCGGGAGCAGGGATTTATGGCTACACCTTC.

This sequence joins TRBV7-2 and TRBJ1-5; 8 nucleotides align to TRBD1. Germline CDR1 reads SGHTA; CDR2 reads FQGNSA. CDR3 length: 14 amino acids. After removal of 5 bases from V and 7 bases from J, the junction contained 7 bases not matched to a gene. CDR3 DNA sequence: TGTGCCAGCAGCCCTGACAGGGGCGGCCAGCCCCAGCATTTT. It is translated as CASSPDRGGQPQHF.

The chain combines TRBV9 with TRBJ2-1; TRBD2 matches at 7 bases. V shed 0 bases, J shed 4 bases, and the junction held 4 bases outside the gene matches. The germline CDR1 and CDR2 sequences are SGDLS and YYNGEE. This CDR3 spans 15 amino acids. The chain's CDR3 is CASSVGLAAYNEQFF. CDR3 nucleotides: TGTGCCAGCAGCGTAGGTCTAGCGGCATACAATGAGCAGTTCTTC.

CDR3: CASRGGTSSYNSPLHF. In DNA form, the CDR3 reads TGTGCCAGCCGCGGAGGGACGAGCTCCTATAATTCACCCCTCCACTTT. The chain joins TRBV19 to TRBJ1-6; tentatively, D is TRBD1 (5 bases). Germline CDR1 LNHDA, CDR2 SQIVND (reference sequence). This CDR3 is built from 16 residues. V lost 9 bases, J lost 0 bases, and 15 bases lay in between.

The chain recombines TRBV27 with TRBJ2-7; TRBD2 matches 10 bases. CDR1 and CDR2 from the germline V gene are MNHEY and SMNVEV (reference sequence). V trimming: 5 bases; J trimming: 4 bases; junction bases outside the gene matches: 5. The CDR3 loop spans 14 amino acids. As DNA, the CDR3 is TGTGCCAGCAGTAGCGGGAGGGCCAGGTACGAGCAGTACTTC. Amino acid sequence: CASSSGRARYEQYF.

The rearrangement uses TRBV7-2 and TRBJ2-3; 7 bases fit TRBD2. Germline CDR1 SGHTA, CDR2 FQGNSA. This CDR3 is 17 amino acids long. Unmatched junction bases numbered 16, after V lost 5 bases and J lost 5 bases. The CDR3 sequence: CASSPPGGGGRRDTQYF. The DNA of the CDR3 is TGTGCCAGCAGCCCCCCCGGGGGTGGCGGGAGACGAGATACGCAGTATTTT.

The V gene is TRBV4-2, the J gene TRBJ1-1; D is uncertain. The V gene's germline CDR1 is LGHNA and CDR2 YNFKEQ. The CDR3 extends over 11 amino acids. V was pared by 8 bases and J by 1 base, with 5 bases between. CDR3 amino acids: CASRENTEAFF. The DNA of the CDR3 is TGTGCCAGCCGGGAGAACACTGAAGCTTTCTTT.

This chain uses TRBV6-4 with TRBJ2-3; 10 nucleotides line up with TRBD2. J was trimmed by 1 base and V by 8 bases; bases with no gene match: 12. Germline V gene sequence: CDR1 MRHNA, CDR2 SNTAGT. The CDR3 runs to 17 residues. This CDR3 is CASSPRAGGRGTDTQYF. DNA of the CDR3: TGTGCCAGCTCACCCAGAGCGGGGGGGCGAGGCACAGATACGCAGTATTTT.